What follows describes a single TCR beta chain. Its antigen remains unidentified. The data stem from a study of cytomegalovirus exposure and HLA in healthy donors. Overall study results and limits: Sequencing artifact likely explains a cluster of highly shared sequence variants.

Researchers ran the PCR with 60 Vbeta and 13 Jbeta primers. Method: immunoSEQ multiplex PCR; TCRdb's copy keeps in-frame clones and lacks some. In the table there are about 100,000 clones, around 80% of which are singletons. The germline CDR1 and CDR2 sequences are MNHEY and SVGAGI. CDR3 length: 14 amino acids. V was shortened by 8 bases and J by 2 bases, with 12 bases between the two germline ends. The sequenced material came from PBMCs. This chain uses TRBV6-5 with TRBJ2-2; weak D call: TRBD2 (6 bases). This sequence was found in a woman aged 40 to 50 in good health and CMV-seronegative. The DNA of the CDR3 is TGTGCCAGCTGCTGGGGACTCAACACCGGGGAGCTGTTTTTT. Translation: CASCWGLNTGELFF.